These 12 T cell receptor beta chains were all obtained from the same sample, sequenced in a study of T cell changes during pregnancy in multiple sclerosis. Generated by immunoSEQ multiplex PCR, the TCRdb table keeps only in-frame clones and is missing some. The repertoire holds approximately 69,000 clones, with approximately 94% as singletons. Sequences were derived from peripheral blood, sampled in the third trimester of pregnancy. These receptors were collected from a female donor with multiple sclerosis, enrolled in a pregnancy study.

The chain recombines TRBV11-3 with TRBJ1-1; D gene unclear. CDR3 length: 13 amino acids. The germline V gene has CDR1 SGHNT and CDR2 YENEEA. V was trimmed by 5 bases and J by 6 bases, leaving 13 bases between them. CDR3 sequence: CASSMTRSAEAFF. CDR3 DNA sequence: TGTGCCAGCAGCATGACAAGGTCCGCTGAAGCTTTCTTT.

The CDR3 here is CASNFGTSGGNEQFF. CDR3 nucleotide sequence: TGTGCCAGTAACTTCGGGACTAGCGGGGGCAATGAGCAGTTCTTC. This rearrangement joins TRBV19 to TRBJ2-1, with 14 positions matching TRBD2. CDR1 is LNHDA and CDR2 is SQIVND in the germline V gene (reference sequence). Unmatched junction bases numbered 5, after V lost 7 bases and J lost 6 bases. The CDR3 length is 15 residues.

The chain's CDR3 is CASSHIAGSSYEQYF. The CDR3 nucleotides are TGTGCCAGCAGCCACATAGCGGGGAGCTCCTACGAGCAGTACTTC. This chain connects TRBV6-5 to TRBJ2-7, with TRBD2 matching 8 bases. CDR1 and CDR2 from the germline V gene are MNHEY and SVGAGI. The ends lost 6 bases at V and 0 bases at J; junction bases unmatched: 7. The CDR3 covers 15 residues.

The chain uses TRBV25-1 and TRBJ2-7; the match to TRBD2 covers 9 bases. V gave up 4 bases and J gave up 2 bases; unmatched junction bases: 3. CDR3 size: 14 residues. Germline-derived CDR1 and CDR2 are MGHDK and SYGVNS. In nucleotides, the CDR3 is TGTGCCAGCAGTGCAGCGGGGGGACCCTACGAGCAGTACTTC. Residues: CASSAAGGPYEQYF.

The chain has TRBV5-6 and TRBJ2-7, with TRBD1 matching 9 bases. Germline V gene data show CDR1 as SGHDT and CDR2 as YYEEEE. The CDR3 spans 16 residues. The J segment lost 1 base and the V segment lost 4 bases, leaving 9 bases of the junction unmatched. CDR3 bases: TGTGCCAGCAGCCCCTCGTGGGGACAGGGTTCCTACGAGCAGTACTTC. It yields the protein CASSPSWGQGSYEQYF.

This rearrangement joins TRBV6-5 to TRBJ2-7, with 8 positions matching TRBD1. Germline CDR1 and CDR2: MNHEY and SVGAGI. This CDR3 spans 13 amino acids. J lost 4 bases, V lost 8 bases, and 7 bases had no gene match. The CDR3 DNA is TGTGCCAGCGGACAGGGTCCCTCGTACGAGCAGTACTTC. It yields the protein CASGQGPSYEQYF.

The genes are TRBV9 and TRBJ2-7; 9 nucleotides align to TRBD1. Germline CDR1 and CDR2: SGDLS and YYNGEE. This CDR3 contains 14 residues. Trimming at V came to 4 bases and at J to 6 bases, leaving 8 bases not matched to a gene. The CDR3 DNA reads as TGTGCCAGCAGCTTGAAGACAGGGGGGGGCGAGCAGTACTTC. Translated: CASSLKTGGGEQYF.

The chain couples TRBV6-4 to TRBJ2-5, with 10 bases aligning to TRBD1. The CDR3 is 15 amino acids. Per the germline V gene, CDR1 is MRHNA and CDR2 is SNTAGT. V trimming: 6 bases; J trimming: 0 bases; junction bases outside the gene matches: 4. The CDR3 DNA sequence: TGTGCCAGCAGCGCCGGGACAGGGGACCAAGAGACCCAGTACTTC. Encoded protein: CASSAGTGDQETQYF.

V and J are TRBV5-4 and TRBJ2-7; possible D gene TRBD1, 5 bases. V lost 4 bases and J lost 3, with 11 bases in between. The CDR3 runs 13 residues. CDR1 is SGHNT, CDR2 YYREEE, per germline (reference sequence). In DNA, the CDR3 is TGTGCCAGCAGCATCCAAGACAGCTACGAGCAGTACTTC. This gives the protein CASSIQDSYEQYF.

The chain combines TRBV25-1 with TRBJ2-1; no definite D call. This CDR3 contains 11 residues. The ends were cut back, 4 bases at V and 7 bases at J, with 5 bases in the middle. CDR1 MGHDK and CDR2 SYGVNS come from the germline V gene. CDR3 region: CASSAFNEQFF. Written as DNA, the CDR3 is TGTGCCAGCAGTGCTTTTAATGAGCAGTTCTTC.

This chain uses TRBV5-8 with TRBJ1-1; the match to TRBD1 covers 10 bases. Germline V gene data show CDR1 as SGHTS and CDR2 as YDEGEE. J gave up 6 bases and V 2 bases, and 7 bases lay outside the gene matches. CDR3 length: 15 residues. CDR3 sequence (DNA): TGTGCCAGCAGCTTCTGGACAGGGGGGAGCGCTGAAGCTTTCTTT. Protein sequence: CASSFWTGGSAEAFF.

This rearrangement joins TRBV7-2 to TRBJ1-2, with 9 nucleotides matching TRBD1. CDR1 is SGHTA and CDR2 is FQGNSA in the germline V gene. Trimming removed 4 bases from V and 5 bases from J; junction bases left unmatched: 11. The CDR3 runs to 16 residues. The CDR3: CASSSKGQGGVYGYTF. The CDR3 bases are TGTGCCAGCAGCTCGAAGGGACAGGGAGGGGTATATGGCTACACCTTC.